These 18 T cell receptor beta chains were sequenced from one sample in a study of Ad26.COV2.S vaccination and SARS-CoV-2 variants (dated by TCRdb to the early 2020s). Library generation was performed with the immunoSEQ multiplex PCR assay. The immuneACCESS repertoire file appears here via TCRdb, limited to in-frame rearrangements. These files lack a portion of the clones; in checked studies, under half of the deficit traces to unresolved V genes, and the cause of the others is not known. The sample records about 350,000 clones, approximately 86% of which are singletons. About 10% of the sample goes to the ten largest clones. The label giving this sample's treatment or condition can be read as: 15 to 20 received Ad26.COV2.S at low or high dose, single or two shots; about 5 received placebo; per-sample allocation not given. For vaccine and placebo recipients, repertoires were sequenced using samples collected on day 63 after the first injection.

The sample was peripheral blood, taken in a trial of Ad26.COV2.S vaccine versus placebo. The receptor source for this set is a person aged 18-65 years who received the Ad26.COV2.S COVID-19 vaccine or a placebo.

The chain uses TRBV4-1 and TRBJ1-2; 12 nucleotides agree with TRBD1. Trimming at V came to 2 bases and at J to 9 bases, leaving 16 bases not matched to a gene. CDR1 is MGHRA, CDR2 YSYEKL, per germline. The CDR3 has 18 amino acids. The DNA of the CDR3 is TGCGCCAGCAGCCAACCTGGGACAGGGGGCGCTTTAAGGAGTCGCTACACCTTC. Its protein product is CASSQPGTGGALRSRYTF.

The rearrangement joins TRBV7-9 to TRBJ2-1; no definite D call. The CDR3 runs to 15 residues. CDR1 SEHNR and CDR2 FQNEAQ come from the germline V gene (reference sequence). V gave up 1 base and J gave up 5 bases, with 12 bases separating them. The DNA of the CDR3 is TGTGCCAGCAGCTTAGTATTAGGTCGCCACAATGAGCAGTTCTTC. As protein: CASSLVLGRHNEQFF.

DNA of the CDR3: TGCGCCAGCAGGGGACAGGGTTCAGGGGAGCTGTTTTTT. Protein sequence: CASRGQGSGELFF. The chain combines TRBV4-3 with TRBJ2-2; TRBD1 matches 9 bases. The germline CDR1 and CDR2 sequences are LGHNA and YSLEER. Losses at the gene ends were 6 bases for V and 8 bases for J; bases not matched to a gene: 4. CDR3 size: 13 residues.

The rearrangement joins TRBV7-9 to TRBJ1-4, with D perhaps matching TRBD1 (6 bases). Germline V gene lookup returns CDR1 SEHNR and CDR2 FQNEAQ (reference sequence). The V end lost 0 bases, the J end lost 5 bases, and 7 bases lay between the germline ends. This CDR3 region has 14 residues. CDR3 residues: CASSLAGGNEKLFF. DNA of the CDR3: TGTGCCAGCAGCTTAGCAGGGGGAAATGAAAAACTGTTTTTT.

In its sample, this clone was seen once. The chain has TRBV18 and TRBJ2-4; the D is unclear. Trimming took off 6 bases at V and 0 bases at J, with 12 bases between the two ends. This CDR3 spans 15 amino acids. Germline CDR1 and CDR2: KGHSH and LQKENI. This CDR3 reads CASSPGEIAKNIQYF. The CDR3 nucleotides are TGTGCCAGCTCCCCTGGGGAAATAGCCAAAAACATTCAGTACTTC. Supplemented by reference TRBV18 and TRBJ2-4, the full variable domain reads NAGVMQNPRHLVRRRGQEARLRCSPMKGHSHVYWYRQLPEEGLKFMVYLQKENIIDESGMPKERFSAEFPKEGPSILRIQQVVRGDSAAYFCASSPGEIAKNIQYFGAGTRLSVL.

CDR3 region: CASNMDRGDSPLHF. The CDR3 nucleotides read TGTGCCAGCAATATGGACAGGGGAGATTCACCCCTCCACTTT. V and J are TRBV2 and TRBJ1-6, with 9 bases matching TRBD1. CDR1 and CDR2 (germline): SNHLY, FYNNEI. This CDR3 spans 14 amino acids. With 7 bases clipped from V and 8 bases from J, the junction kept 6 bases outside the gene matches.

The V gene is TRBV3-1 (or the pseudogene TRBV3-2), the J gene TRBJ2-7; D assignment may be TRBD1 or TRBD2 (5 bases each). V lost 4 bases to trimming and J lost 7 bases, with 26 bases between them. This CDR3 comprises 17 residues. Per the germline V gene, CDR1 is LGHDT and CDR2 is YNNKEL (reference sequence). CDR3 amino acids: CASSPYSQRGLTREQYF. The CDR3 DNA reads as TGTGCCAGCAGCCCGTACTCCCAACGGGGCCTTACGAGGGAGCAGTACTTC.

The chain links TRBV10-3 to TRBJ1-3, with D unclear. V lost 8 bases and J lost 2, with 10 bases in between. This CDR3 spans 13 amino acids. CDR1 ENHRY and CDR2 SYGVKD come from the germline V gene. DNA of the CDR3: TGTGCCATCGGCCCAATTGCTGGAAACACCATATATTTT. Translation: CAIGPIAGNTIYF.

This clone was recorded once. The chain recombines TRBV6-2 or TRBV6-3 with TRBJ1-1; D is ambiguous. Germline CDR1 reads MNHEY; CDR2 reads SVGEGT. The CDR3 is 16 amino acids. V was shortened by 4 bases and J by 0 bases, with 15 bases between the two germline ends. In DNA, the CDR3 is TGTGCCAGCAGTTCCCCACGGACCGATATGAACACTGAAGCTTTCTTT. Translated, it gives CASSSPRTDMNTEAFF.

The chain is built from TRBV28 and TRBJ1-2, with 9 bases identical to TRBD1. Germline V lookup: CDR1 MDHEN, CDR2 SYDVKM. The J segment lost 6 bases and the V segment lost 9 bases, leaving 2 bases of the junction unmatched. This CDR3 is 11 amino acids long. The DNA of the CDR3 is TGTGCCAGTGGGGACAGGGATGGCTACACCTTC. Translating gives CASGDRDGYTF.

This chain connects TRBV9 to TRBJ2-5; TRBD2 matches at 8 bases. Trimming at V came to 2 bases and at J to 0 bases, leaving 0 bases not matched to a gene. The CDR3 covers 14 residues. In germline, CDR1 is SGDLS, CDR2 YYNGEE. This chain's CDR3 is CASSVSGNQETQYF. CDR3 nucleotides: TGTGCCAGCAGCGTTAGCGGGAACCAAGAGACCCAGTACTTC.

The CDR3 DNA follows: TGTGCCATACAGAACAACTACAATCAGCCCCAGCATTTT. It encodes CAIQNNYNQPQHF. The chain is built from TRBV10-3 and TRBJ1-5; D ambiguous. The V end was cut by 9 bases, the J end by 3 bases, with 12 bases between. CDR3 length: 13 amino acids. In germline, CDR1 is ENHRY, CDR2 SYGVKD.

V and J are TRBV2 and TRBJ2-5; D is uncertain. Per germline, CDR1 SNHLY and CDR2 FYNNEI. V lost 4 bases, J lost 0 bases, and 9 bases lay in between. This CDR3 comprises 14 residues. CDR3 sequence reads: CASSAGSNQETQYF. CDR3 in DNA: TGTGCCAGCAGTGCTGGATCCAACCAAGAGACCCAGTACTTC.

This clone was detected only once. The gene calls are TRBV19 and TRBJ1-4, with D hard to call. There are 15 residues in the CDR3. Trimming removed 8 bases from V and 5 bases from J, with 18 bases in between. Germline V gene data show CDR1 as LNHDA and CDR2 as SQIVND (reference sequence). CDR3 in DNA: TGTGCCAGTGCCGGCTGGGCGGGAGAAAATGAAAAACTGTTTTTT. Its protein is CASAGWAGENEKLFF. The full variable domain, its missing parts supplied by reference TRBV19 and TRBJ1-4, is DGGITQSPKYLFRKEGQNVTLSCEQNLNHDAMYWYRQDPGQGLRLIYYSQIVNDFQKGDIAEGYSVSREKKESFPLTVTSAQKNPTAFYLCASAGWAGENEKLFFGSGTQLSVL.

This chain uses TRBV19 with TRBJ2-3, with 7 bases aligning to TRBD1. The CDR3 is 15 residues long. Trimming removed 6 bases from V and 10 bases from J; junction bases left unmatched: 16. Per germline, CDR1 LNHDA and CDR2 SQIVND (reference sequence). CDR3: CASSQVPGGTVSQYF. The CDR3 nucleotides read TGTGCCAGTAGCCAGGTTCCGGGTGGGACAGTTTCGCAGTATTTT. The whole variable domain, remainder taken from reference TRBV19 and TRBJ2-3, is DGGITQSPKYLFRKEGQNVTLSCEQNLNHDAMYWYRQDPGQGLRLIYYSQIVNDFQKGDIAEGYSVSREKKESFPLTVTSAQKNPTAFYLCASSQVPGGTVSQYFGPGTRLTVL.

The V call is TRBV6-2 or TRBV6-3, the J call TRBJ1-2, with a weak D call TRBD1 (5 bases). Trimming shortened V by 2 bases and J by 8 bases, and 18 bases separated the two germline ends. Looked up from germline, CDR1 is MNHEY and CDR2 is SVGEGT. The CDR3 covers 15 residues. The DNA for the CDR3 is TGTGCCAGCAGTTACCTCACGACAGTCACCAACGGCTACACCTTC. Its protein is CASSYLTTVTNGYTF.

V is TRBV6-5 and J is TRBJ2-1, with TRBD2 matching 14 bases. This CDR3 region has 15 residues. V dropped 5 bases and J dropped 8; count of bases not matched to a gene: 5. The germline gives CDR1 MNHEY, CDR2 SVGAGI. Here the CDR3 reads CASSQGTSGGHEQFF. The CDR3 DNA follows: TGTGCCAGCAGTCAGGGGACTAGCGGGGGCCATGAGCAGTTCTTC.

CDR3: CASSLGLAGANEQYF. In DNA form, the CDR3 reads TGCGCCAGCAGCTTAGGACTAGCGGGAGCCAACGAGCAGTACTTC. This rearrangement joins TRBV5-1 to TRBJ2-7; 13 nucleotides agree with TRBD2. CDR3 length equals 15 residues. V trimming: 2 bases; J trimming: 5 bases; junction bases outside the gene matches: 4. Germline-derived CDR1 and CDR2 are SGHRS and YFSETQ.